Below, 21 T cell receptor beta chains from the same sample are listed, as sequenced in a study of somatic mutations in cytotoxic T cells in rheumatoid arthritis. Repertoires were generated with immunoSEQ multiplex PCR, while TCRdb's copy carries only in-frame clones and drops some. The sample lists approximately 23,000 clones, about four fifths occurring once. Material for sequencing was CD8+ T cells sorted from blood. The receptors derive from an adult with rheumatoid arthritis.

The chain recombines TRBV27 with TRBJ1-3; a weak D match, TRBD1 (6 bases). This CDR3 has 15 amino acids. From germline, CDR1 is MNHEY and CDR2 SMNVEV (reference sequence). V lost 5 bases and J lost 2, with 13 bases in between. The CDR3 here is CASSQTWGPGNTIYF. CDR3 sequence (DNA): TGTGCCAGCAGTCAAACGTGGGGGCCTGGAAACACCATATATTTT.

V and J are TRBV5-8 and TRBJ1-1; D is perhaps TRBD1 (6 bases). With 1 base removed from V and 1 base from J, the gap between germline ends came to 8 bases. The CDR3 consists of 14 residues. Germline V gene data show CDR1 as SGHTS and CDR2 as YDEGEE. The CDR3 sequence is CASSLRGANTEAFF. DNA of the CDR3: TGTGCCAGCAGCTTGCGGGGGGCGAACACTGAAGCTTTCTTT.

There are a few counts of this clone. The chain carries TRBV6-6 and TRBJ1-2; D perhaps matches TRBD1 (5 bases). Trimming shortened V by 8 bases and J by 2 bases, and 18 bases separated the two germline ends. From germline, CDR1 is MNHNY and CDR2 SVGAGI (reference sequence). The CDR3 is 15 residues long. The CDR3 sequence: CASQGTHAQNYGYTF. The CDR3 DNA follows: TGTGCCAGCCAAGGGACCCACGCCCAGAACTATGGCTACACCTTC.

The chain is built from TRBV7-9 and TRBJ1-1; 7 nucleotides match TRBD1. The germline V gene has CDR1 SEHNR and CDR2 FQNEAQ (reference sequence). V was clipped by 5 bases and J by 6 bases; unmatched bases: 9. The CDR3 contains 14 residues. This CDR3 reads CASSRDRVTAEAFF. The CDR3 DNA reads TGTGCCAGCAGCCGGGACAGAGTCACGGCTGAAGCTTTCTTT.

The CDR3 loop is CASKPGRGSTEAFF. Written as DNA, the CDR3 is TGTGCCAGTAAACCAGGCAGGGGGTCGACTGAAGCTTTCTTT. This rearrangement joins TRBV19 to TRBJ1-1; 7 bases map to TRBD1. The CDR3 has 14 residues. Germline-derived CDR1 and CDR2 are LNHDA and SQIVND (reference sequence). V gave up 7 bases and J gave up 5 bases; unmatched junction bases: 10.

The chain recombines TRBV10-1 with TRBJ1-1; D is unresolved. The germline V gene has CDR1 WNHNN and CDR2 SYGVQD (reference sequence). Trimming took 0 bases from V and 1 from J, leaving 12 bases between them. The CDR3 consists of 16 residues. The CDR3 reads CASSESGADSNTEAFF. The DNA for the CDR3 is TGCGCCAGCAGTGAGTCGGGCGCGGATTCGAACACTGAAGCTTTCTTT.

The rearrangement uses TRBV2 and TRBJ2-6; D is undetermined. Germline assignment: CDR1 SNHLY and CDR2 FYNNEI. The CDR3 spans 14 residues. The ends were cut back, 4 bases at V and 4 bases at J, with 8 bases in the middle. The CDR3 region is CASSASTGANVLTF. For the CDR3, the DNA is TGTGCCAGCAGTGCTAGTACAGGGGCCAACGTCCTGACTTTC.

The chain carries TRBV11-2 and TRBJ2-7, with 8 bases lining up with TRBD1. V was clipped by 3 bases and J by 0 bases; unmatched bases: 4. CDR1 and CDR2 (germline): SGHAT, FQNNGV. There are 15 residues in the CDR3. The CDR3 DNA is TGTGCCAGCAGCTTGACAGGGGCGAGCTCCTACGAGCAGTACTTC. As protein: CASSLTGASSYEQYF.

CDR3 DNA: TGTGCCAGCAGCACGCTTTCAGTGCTCACCGGGGAGCTGTTTTTT. Translated, it gives CASSTLSVLTGELFF. This chain connects TRBV21-1 to TRBJ2-2; the DNA was not used to check the table's D call, TRBD1. TRBV21-1 is a pseudogene. There are 15 residues in the CDR3.

V and J are TRBV9 and TRBJ2-1; weak D call: TRBD2 (6 bases). The V end lost 3 bases, the J end lost 2 bases, and 18 bases lay between the germline ends. Germline-derived CDR1 and CDR2 are SGDLS and YYNGEE. The CDR3 is 17 amino acids. In nucleotides, the CDR3 is TGTGCCAGCAGCGCCCGGGTGAGTAGCGGCCCCTACAATGAGCAGTTCTTC. Its protein product is CASSARVSSGPYNEQFF.

V and J are TRBV12-5 and TRBJ1-1; possible D gene TRBD1, 6 bases. CDR3 length equals 13 residues. CDR1 and CDR2 from the germline V gene are LGHNT and FRNRAP. The V end lost 6 bases, the J end lost 4 bases, and 12 bases lay between the germline ends. CDR3 residues: CASGQGLGTEAFF. The DNA for the CDR3 is TGTGCTAGTGGACAGGGTTTGGGCACTGAAGCTTTCTTT.

V usage is TRBV6-1 and J usage is TRBJ1-3; tentatively, D is TRBD1 (6 bases). The germline gives CDR1 MNHNS, CDR2 SASEGT. The CDR3 has 15 residues. Trimming took 6 bases from V and 0 from J, leaving 12 bases between them. The DNA of the CDR3 is TGTGCCAGCAGCAACTCGGGACACTCTGGAAACACCATATATTTT. It is translated as CASSNSGHSGNTIYF.

The J gene is TRBJ2-2, the V gene TRBV7-2; a weak D match, TRBD1 (6 bases). The CDR3 has 17 residues. Deletions cut 3 bases from V and 8 bases from J, with 22 bases between. Germline values: CDR1 SGHTA, CDR2 FQGNSA. The CDR3 sequence is CASSLDTDYFGQGELFF. In DNA, the CDR3 is TGTGCCAGCAGCTTGGATACAGATTATTTCGGACAGGGGGAGCTGTTTTTT. Full variable domain (rest looked up from reference TRBV7-2 and TRBJ2-2): GAGVSQSPSNKVTEKGKDVELRCDPISGHTALYWYRQSLGQGLEFLIYFQGNSAPDKSGLPSDRFSAERTGGSVSTLTIQRTQQEDSAVYLCASSLDTDYFGQGELFFGEGSRLTVL.

The chain recombines TRBV6-5 with TRBJ2-3; 9 bases agree with TRBD2. This CDR3 has 15 amino acids. Germline assignment: CDR1 MNHEY and CDR2 SVGAGI. Losses at the gene ends were 5 bases for V and 4 bases for J; bases not matched to a gene: 7. This chain's CDR3 is CASSPIAGESDTQYF. As DNA, the CDR3 is TGTGCCAGCAGTCCGATAGCGGGGGAGTCAGATACGCAGTATTTT.

The chain couples TRBV19 to TRBJ1-5; D remains unclear. The germline CDR1 and CDR2 sequences are LNHDA and SQIVND (reference sequence). The CDR3 extends over 12 amino acids. Trimming stripped 3 bases from V and 5 bases from J, with 5 bases between. The CDR3 spells CASSIVYQPQHF. CDR3 DNA: TGTGCCAGTAGTATTGTGTATCAGCCCCAGCATTTT.

V gene TRBV6-5 combines with J gene TRBJ1-1; 8 bases fit TRBD1. This CDR3 is 15 amino acids long. The ends lost 0 bases at V and 3 bases at J; junction bases unmatched: 3. Per germline, CDR1 MNHEY and CDR2 SVGAGI. CDR3 bases: TGTGCCAGCAGTTACTCGACAGGGGCCTACACTGAAGCTTTCTTT. Its translation: CASSYSTGAYTEAFF.

The chain recombines TRBV27 with TRBJ2-1; perhaps TRBD2 as D (6 bases). The CDR3 is 15 residues long. V lost 6 bases and J 5 bases, leaving 17 bases between the germline ends. CDR1 is MNHEY and CDR2 is SMNVEV in the germline V gene (reference sequence). The CDR3 DNA sequence: TGTGCCAGCAGCTTGGGGACTGTGGGAAACAATGAGCAGTTCTTC. This encodes CASSLGTVGNNEQFF.

The V gene is TRBV15, the J gene TRBJ2-7, with 8 bases fitting TRBD2. The ends lost 3 bases at V and 3 bases at J; junction bases unmatched: 7. The length of the CDR3 is 15 residues. Per the germline V gene, CDR1 is LNHNV and CDR2 is YYDKDF (reference sequence). CDR3 protein: CATSRSRGGFYEQYF. The DNA of the CDR3 is TGTGCCACCAGCAGGTCCCGGGGGGGGTTCTACGAGCAGTACTTC.

The rearrangement uses TRBV4-1 and TRBJ2-7; 8 bases agree with TRBD2. V trimming: 1 base; J trimming: 0 bases; junction bases outside the gene matches: 2. The CDR3 is 15 residues long. CDR1 is MGHRA, CDR2 YSYEKL, per germline. CDR3 in DNA: TGCGCCAGCAGCCAAGCGGGAGGGTTCTCCTACGAGCAGTACTTC. The encoded protein is CASSQAGGFSYEQYF.

This clone was counted a few times. The chain combines TRBV29-1 with TRBJ1-1; D gene unclear. Germline loops: CDR1 SQVTM, CDR2 ANQGSEA. Trimming pared 6 bases from V and 2 bases from J, leaving 7 bases between. The CDR3 contains 11 residues. The CDR3 region has the DNA TGCAGCGTGCCGGACAACACTGAAGCTTTCTTT. Translated: CSVPDNTEAFF.

The CDR3 DNA sequence: TGTGCCAGCAGATCAGGGGGGGCTGGAAACACCATATATTTT. It yields the protein CASRSGGAGNTIYF. The V gene is TRBV6-5, the J gene TRBJ1-3; 7 positions match TRBD1. Germline values: CDR1 MNHEY, CDR2 SVGAGI. The V gene end was trimmed by 6 bases and the J gene end by 2 bases; junction bases not matched to a gene: 4. The CDR3 is 14 residues long.